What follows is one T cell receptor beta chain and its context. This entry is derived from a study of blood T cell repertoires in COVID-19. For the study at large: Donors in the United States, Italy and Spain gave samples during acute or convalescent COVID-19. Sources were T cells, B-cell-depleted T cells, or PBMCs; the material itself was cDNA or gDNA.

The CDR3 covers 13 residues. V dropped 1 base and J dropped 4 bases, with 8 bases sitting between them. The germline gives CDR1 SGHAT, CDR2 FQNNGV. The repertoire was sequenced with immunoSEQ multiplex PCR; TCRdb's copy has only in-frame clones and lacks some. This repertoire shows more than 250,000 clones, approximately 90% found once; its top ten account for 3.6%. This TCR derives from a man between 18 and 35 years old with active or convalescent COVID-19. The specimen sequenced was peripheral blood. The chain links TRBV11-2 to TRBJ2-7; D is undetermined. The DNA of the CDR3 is TGTGCCAGCAGCTTAGTTGAAGCTTACGAGCAGTACTTC. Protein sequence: CASSLVEAYEQYF.